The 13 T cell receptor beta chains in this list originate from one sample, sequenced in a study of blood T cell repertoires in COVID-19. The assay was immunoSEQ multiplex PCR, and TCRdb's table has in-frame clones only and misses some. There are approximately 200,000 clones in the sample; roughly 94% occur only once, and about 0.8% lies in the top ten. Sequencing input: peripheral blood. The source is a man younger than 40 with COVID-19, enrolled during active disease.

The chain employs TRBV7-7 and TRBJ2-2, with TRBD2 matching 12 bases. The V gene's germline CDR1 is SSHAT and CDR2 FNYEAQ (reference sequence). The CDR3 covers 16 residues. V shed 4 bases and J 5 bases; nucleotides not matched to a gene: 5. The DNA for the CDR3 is TGTGCCAGCAGCTCGCCTAGCGGGGGGGCGACCGGGGAGCTGTTTTTT. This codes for CASSSPSGGATGELFF.

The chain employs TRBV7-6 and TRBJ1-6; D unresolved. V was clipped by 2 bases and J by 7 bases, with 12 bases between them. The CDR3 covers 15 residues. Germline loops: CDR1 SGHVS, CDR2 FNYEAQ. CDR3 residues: CASSLNGGLNSPLHF. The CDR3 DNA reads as TGTGCCAGCAGCTTAAATGGAGGGTTGAATTCACCCCTCCACTTT.

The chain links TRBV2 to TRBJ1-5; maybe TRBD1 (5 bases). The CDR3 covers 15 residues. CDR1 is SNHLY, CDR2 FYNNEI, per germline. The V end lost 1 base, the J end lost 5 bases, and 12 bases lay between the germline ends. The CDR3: CASSEGGRVDQPQHF. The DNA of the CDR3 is TGTGCCAGCAGTGAAGGCGGCAGGGTGGATCAGCCCCAGCATTTT.

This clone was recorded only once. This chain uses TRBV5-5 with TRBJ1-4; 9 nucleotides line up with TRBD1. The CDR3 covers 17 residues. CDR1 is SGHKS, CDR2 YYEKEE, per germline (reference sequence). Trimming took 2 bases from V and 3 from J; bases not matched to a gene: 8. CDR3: CASSFFDRGASNEKLFF. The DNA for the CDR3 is TGTGCCAGCAGCTTCTTTGACAGGGGGGCCTCTAATGAAAAACTGTTTTTT.

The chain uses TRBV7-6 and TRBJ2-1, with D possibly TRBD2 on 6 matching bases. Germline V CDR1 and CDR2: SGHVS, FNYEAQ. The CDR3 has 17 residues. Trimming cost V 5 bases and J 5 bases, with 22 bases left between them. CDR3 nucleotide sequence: TGTGCCAGCAGCCCCCCCGGCGTTGGAGGGGACCACAATGAGCAGTTCTTC. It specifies CASSPPGVGGDHNEQFF.

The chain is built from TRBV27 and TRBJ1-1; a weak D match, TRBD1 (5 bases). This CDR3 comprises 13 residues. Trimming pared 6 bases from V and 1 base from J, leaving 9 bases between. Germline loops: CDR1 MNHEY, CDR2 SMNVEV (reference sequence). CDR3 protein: CASRAGRNTEAFF. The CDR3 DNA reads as TGTGCCAGCAGGGCAGGGCGGAACACTGAAGCTTTCTTT.

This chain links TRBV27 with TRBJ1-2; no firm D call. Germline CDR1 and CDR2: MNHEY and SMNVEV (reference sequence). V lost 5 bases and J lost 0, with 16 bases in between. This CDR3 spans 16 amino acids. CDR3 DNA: TGTGCCAGCAGTCCTGAGGGAGCGATTACTAACTATGGCTACACCTTC. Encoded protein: CASSPEGAITNYGYTF.

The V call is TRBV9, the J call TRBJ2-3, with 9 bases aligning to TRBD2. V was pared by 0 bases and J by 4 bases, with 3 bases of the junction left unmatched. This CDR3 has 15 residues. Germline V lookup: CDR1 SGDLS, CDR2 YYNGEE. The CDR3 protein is CASSVGLAGPDTQYF. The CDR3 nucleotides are TGTGCCAGCAGCGTAGGGCTAGCGGGGCCAGATACGCAGTATTTT.

CDR3 nucleotides: TGTGCCGGCGGGGAGGTTAATGAGCAGTTCTTC. This codes for CAGGEVNEQFF. The V call is TRBV12-3 or TRBV12-4, the J call TRBJ2-1; D is perhaps TRBD2 (6 bases). The CDR3 totals 11 residues. The V gene lost 11 bases and the J gene lost 7 bases, with 12 bases spanning the gap.

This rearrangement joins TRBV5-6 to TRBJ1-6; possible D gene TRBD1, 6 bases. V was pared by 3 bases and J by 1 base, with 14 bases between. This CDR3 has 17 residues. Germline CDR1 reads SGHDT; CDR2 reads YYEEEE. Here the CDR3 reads CASSSQGTGSYNSPLHF. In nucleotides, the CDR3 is TGTGCCAGCAGCTCCCAGGGGACGGGTTCCTATAATTCACCCCTCCACTTT.

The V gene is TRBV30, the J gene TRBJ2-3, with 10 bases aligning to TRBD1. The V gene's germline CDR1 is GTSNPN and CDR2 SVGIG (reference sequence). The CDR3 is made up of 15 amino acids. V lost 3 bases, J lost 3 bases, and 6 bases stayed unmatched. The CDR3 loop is CAWSPGTGETDTQYF. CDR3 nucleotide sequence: TGTGCCTGGAGCCCCGGGACAGGGGAAACAGATACGCAGTATTTT.

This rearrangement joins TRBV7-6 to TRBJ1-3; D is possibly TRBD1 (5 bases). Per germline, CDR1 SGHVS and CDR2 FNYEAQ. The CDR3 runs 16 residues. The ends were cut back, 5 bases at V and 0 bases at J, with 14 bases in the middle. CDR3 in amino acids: CASSTGRTGSGNTIYF. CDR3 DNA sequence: TGTGCCAGCAGCACAGGACGGACCGGCTCTGGAAACACCATATATTTT.

CDR3 in DNA: TGCAGCGTTGAAGAACAGGGTTTCACTGAAGCTTTCTTT. Translating gives CSVEEQGFTEAFF. The rearrangement uses TRBV29-1 and TRBJ1-1; weak D call: TRBD1 (6 bases). CDR3 length: 13 residues. Trimming pared 0 bases from V and 4 bases from J, leaving 9 bases between. Germline loops: CDR1 SQVTM, CDR2 ANQGSEA.